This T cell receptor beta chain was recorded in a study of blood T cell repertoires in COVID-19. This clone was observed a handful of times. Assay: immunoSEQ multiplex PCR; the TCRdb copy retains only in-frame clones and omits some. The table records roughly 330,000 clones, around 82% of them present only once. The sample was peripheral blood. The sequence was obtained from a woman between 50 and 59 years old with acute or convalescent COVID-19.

CDR3 protein: CAWSGTPGTEAFF. For the CDR3, the DNA is TGTGCCTGGAGTGGGACTCCCGGCACTGAAGCTTTCTTT. The rearrangement links TRBV30 to TRBJ1-1; D remains unclear. The CDR3 extends over 13 amino acids. Germline assignment: CDR1 GTSNPN and CDR2 SVGIG (reference sequence). Trimming stripped 1 base from V and 4 bases from J, with 10 bases between.